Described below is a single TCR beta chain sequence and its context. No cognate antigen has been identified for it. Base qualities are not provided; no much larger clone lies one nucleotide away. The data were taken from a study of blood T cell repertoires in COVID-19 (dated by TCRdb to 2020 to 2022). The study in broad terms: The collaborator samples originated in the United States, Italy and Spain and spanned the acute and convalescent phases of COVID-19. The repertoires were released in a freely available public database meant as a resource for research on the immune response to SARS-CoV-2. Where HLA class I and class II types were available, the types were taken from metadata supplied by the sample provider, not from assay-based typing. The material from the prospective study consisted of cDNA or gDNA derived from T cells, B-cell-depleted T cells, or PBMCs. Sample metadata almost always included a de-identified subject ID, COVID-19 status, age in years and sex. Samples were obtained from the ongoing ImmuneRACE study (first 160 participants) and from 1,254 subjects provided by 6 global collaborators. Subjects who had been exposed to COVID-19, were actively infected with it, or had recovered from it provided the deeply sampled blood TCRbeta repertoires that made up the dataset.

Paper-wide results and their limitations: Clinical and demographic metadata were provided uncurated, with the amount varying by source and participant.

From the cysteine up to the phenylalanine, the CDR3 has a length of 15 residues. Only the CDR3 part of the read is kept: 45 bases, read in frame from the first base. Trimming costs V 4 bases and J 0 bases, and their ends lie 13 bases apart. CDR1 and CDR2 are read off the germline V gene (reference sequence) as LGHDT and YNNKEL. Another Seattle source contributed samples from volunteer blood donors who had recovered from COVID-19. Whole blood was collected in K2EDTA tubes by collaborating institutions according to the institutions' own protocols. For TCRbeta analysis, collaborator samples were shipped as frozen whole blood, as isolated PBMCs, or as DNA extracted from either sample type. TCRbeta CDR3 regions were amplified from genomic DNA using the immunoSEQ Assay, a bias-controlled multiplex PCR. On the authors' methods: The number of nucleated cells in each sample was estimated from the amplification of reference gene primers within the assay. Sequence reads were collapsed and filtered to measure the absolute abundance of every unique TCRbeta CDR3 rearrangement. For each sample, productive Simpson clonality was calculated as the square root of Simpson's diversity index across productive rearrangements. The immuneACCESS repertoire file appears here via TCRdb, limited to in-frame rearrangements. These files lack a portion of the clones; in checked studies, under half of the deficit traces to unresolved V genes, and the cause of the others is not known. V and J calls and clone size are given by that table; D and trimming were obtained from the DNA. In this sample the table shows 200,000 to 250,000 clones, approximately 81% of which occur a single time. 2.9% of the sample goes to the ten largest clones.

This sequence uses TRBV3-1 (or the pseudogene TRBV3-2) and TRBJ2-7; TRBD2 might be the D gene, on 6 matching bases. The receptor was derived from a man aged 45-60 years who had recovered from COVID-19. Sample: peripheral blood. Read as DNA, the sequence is TGTGCCAGCAGCCTCGGGGGTGGGTCCTCCTACGAGCAGTACTTC. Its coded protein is CASSLGGGSSYEQYF.